The source of this T cell receptor (beta chain) is a study of human thymus T cells. In the case of this clone: The target antigen is unknown.

The study's findings and limits: Among unrelated individuals, related research reported thymic repertoires that overlapped highly. Thymic and blood repertoires appeared to display a bias in their usage of V and J genes.

In germline, CDR1 is SGHNT, CDR2 YYREEE (reference sequence). CDR3 length: 20 amino acids. The V segment lost 0 bases and the J segment 2 bases; nucleotides outside the gene matches: 16. Assay used: immunoSEQ multiplex PCR; TCRdb lists only in-frame clones, some missing. The sample gives under 95,000 clones, 85% to 95% of which show up once; 0.034% is in the top ten. Thymus tissue for the work was resected from patients undergoing corrective heart surgery. Corrective surgery for congenital heart defects was being performed on the healthy Finnish infants who served as donors. Sequences were obtained from thymus tissue. The origin of this receptor is a girl under three years old with a congenital heart defect but otherwise immunologically healthy. The V call is TRBV5-4, the J call TRBJ2-3, with 9 bases lining up with TRBD2. The CDR3 reads CASSLGPRAGGAGITDTQYF. The CDR3 DNA is TGTGCCAGCAGCTTGGGGCCACGGGCGGGAGGGGCAGGGATCACAGATACGCAGTATTTT. Supplemented by reference TRBV5-4 and TRBJ2-3, the full variable domain reads ETGVTQSPTHLIKTRGQQVTLRCSSQSGHNTVSWYQQALGQGPQFIFQYYREEENGRGNFPPRFSGLQFPNYSSELNVNALELDDSALYLCASSLGPRAGGAGITDTQYFGPGTRLTVL.